This TCR beta chain was sequenced during a study of identical twins. Study outcomes and limitations: Partial confounding of zero-insertion analyses by invariant MAIT and iNKT cells was possible. Insertion counts were lower in abundant cord blood beta clonotypes, a trend that memory repertoires did not show.

This clonotype has only a few counts. Its antigen is still unknown. MiXCR, applied by TCRdb to the 5' RACE reads, yields one record per CDR3 protein. The sample shows around 490,000 distinct CDR3 sequences, more than 13% of them seen only once. Another study also made use of these data, one on yellow fever vaccine responses in identical twins. From that paper: Each twin's T cell response to the vaccine was reported to look partly convergent and partly personalized.

Input material: CD4+ T cells sorted from blood. The clonotype originates from a woman aged 18-29 years in good health.

CDR3 sequence reads: CASSVEGVHEQYF. In nucleotides, the CDR3 is TGCGCCAGCAGCGTCGAGGGGGTCCACGAGCAGTACTTC. V and J are TRBV5-1 and TRBJ2-7; weak D call: TRBD1 (6 bases). The germline V and J ends were trimmed by 4 bases and 5 bases, with 13 bases remaining between them. In germline, CDR1 is SGHRS, CDR2 YFSETQ. CDR3 length: 13 amino acids.